This T cell receptor (beta chain) was captured by sequencing in a study of chemoradiotherapy in HPV16-positive cancers. Study-level information: Candidate HPV-specific T-cell clones and common TCR motifs came from functional assays in two HPV16-positive patients. Study-level results: Candidate HPV-specific clones and E7-related TCR motifs grew in tumor during treatment. Better recurrence-free survival went with HPV-responsive T-cell expansion in HPV16-positive patients.

With 8 bases removed from V and 1 base from J, the gap between germline ends came to 15 bases. The germline gives CDR1 SGHAT, CDR2 FQNNGV. There are 14 residues in the CDR3. Repertoires were generated with immunoSEQ multiplex PCR, while TCRdb's copy carries only in-frame clones and drops some. The data contain just under 5,000 clones, 75% to 95% of them seen just once; the ten biggest clones take up approximately 3%. Concerning this clone: The antigen is not known.

V is TRBV11-2 and J is TRBJ2-7, with a possible D match to TRBD1 (5 bases). The sequence came from a human donor with HPV-associated anogenital cancer. Source: tumor tissue, taken from a patient who underwent chemoradiotherapy. The CDR3 region is CASRTHLDSYEQYF. The DNA of the CDR3 is TGTGCCAGCCGGACACACCTAGATTCCTACGAGCAGTACTTC.